A selection of T cell receptor beta chains follows, all from one sample in a study of blood T cell repertoires in COVID-19. The protocol was immunoSEQ multiplex PCR, while the TCRdb copy is restricted to in-frame clones and leaves out a portion. The table lists 55,000 to 70,000 clones, roughly 80% of them singletons. Sequencing was performed on peripheral blood. The receptors here all came from a woman of 80 years or more with acute or convalescent COVID-19. Both conserved end residues are part of each CDR3. D genes are given only for firm matches. For some rows the clone size is stated as once, few or many, or as a class when expanded; others skip it.

CDR3nt | CDR3aa | d_gene | j_gene | v_gene | abundance
TGTGCCACCCGGGACAGAGCGAGCACTGAAGCTTTCTTT | CATRDRASTEAFF | TRBD1 | TRBJ1-1 | TRBV24-1 | .
TGTGCCAGCAGTTTAAGGGGACAGGGGTCTTTCTTT | CASSLRGQGSFF | TRBD1 | TRBJ1-1 | TRBV27 | .
TGCGCCAGCAGCCAAACGGGACAGGCTACGCAGTATTTT | CASSQTGQATQYF | TRBD1 | TRBJ2-3 | TRBV4-1 | .
TGTGCCAGCAGTTTAGTGACAGGGAATACAGATACGCAGTATTTT | CASSLVTGNTDTQYF | TRBD1 | TRBJ2-3 | TRBV27 | .
TGTGCCAGCAGCTTAGGAGGCCGTCCCCAGCATTTT | CASSLGGRPQHF | . | TRBJ1-5 | TRBV7-9 | .
TGTGCCAGCAGTGAATTTCGGGTTCGTGGCTATGGCTACACCTTC | CASSEFRVRGYGYTF | . | TRBJ1-2 | TRBV25-1 | .
TGTGCCAGTACAATGGGGCAAGGGAGGACAGAGACCCAGTACTTC | CASTMGQGRTETQYF | . | TRBJ2-5 | TRBV19 | .
TGTGCCAGCTCACCACAGGGGCAAGCCTACGAGCAGTACTTC | CASSPQGQAYEQYF | . | TRBJ2-7 | TRBV18 | few
TGTGCCAGCAGTGGGAGACAGGGGGCTTGGGACACTGAAGCTTTCTTT | CASSGRQGAWDTEAFF | TRBD1 | TRBJ1-1 | TRBV6-1 | .
TGCGCCAGCAGTGATACAGGGTACAATGAGCAGTTCTTC | CASSDTGYNEQFF | . | TRBJ2-1 | TRBV10-1 | .
TGTGCCAGCAGCCAGCTTAGGGGGAACACCGGGGAGCTGTTTTTT | CASSQLRGNTGELFF | . | TRBJ2-2 | TRBV4-2 | .
TGTGCCAGTAGTATATATCGGGGGTCCTCTACTGAGCAGTACTTC | CASSIYRGSSTEQYF | . | TRBJ2-7 | TRBV19 | .
TGTGCCAGCAGAAGGGCGGGGGGGCCCTACAATGAGCAGTTCTTC | CASRRAGGPYNEQFF | TRBD2 | TRBJ2-1 | TRBV2 | .
TGTGCCAGCAGTTACGGCAAGACCCAGTACTTC | CASSYGKTQYF | . | TRBJ2-5 | TRBV6-5 | .
TGTGCCAGCAGCCAAGATGGGGGGACTGGAAACACCATATATTTT | CASSQDGGTGNTIYF | . | TRBJ1-3 | TRBV14 | once
TGTGCTAGCAGCGCCGGAGTGGGGGGATCTGTAGAGACCCAGTACTTC | CASSAGVGGSVETQYF | . | TRBJ2-5 | TRBV7-7 | .
TGTGCCAGCAGTTACTCGCGGGGCGGCGCGTTTGATGGCTACACCTTC | CASSYSRGGAFDGYTF | . | TRBJ1-2 | TRBV6-5 | .
TGTGCCAGCAGTCGGTCGACAGGGATGTTATCTGAAGCTTTCTTT | CASSRSTGMLSEAFF | TRBD1 | TRBJ1-1 | TRBV6-5 | .
TGTGCCAGCAGCCCGACCGAGCTAGCAGGCGGCTACACCTTC | CASSPTELAGGYTF | . | TRBJ1-2 | TRBV5-4 | .
TGTGCCAGCAGCTTGGAATCCAGGGCCGGGGCCAACGTCCTGACTTTC | CASSLESRAGANVLTF | . | TRBJ2-6 | TRBV5-6 | .
TGTGCCAGCAGCACCCGGACAGGGCCAGACTACGAGCAGTACTTC | CASSTRTGPDYEQYF | TRBD1 | TRBJ2-7 | TRBV7-9 | .
TGTGCCAGCAGCCCAAACCTACAGGGCAACACTGAAGCTTTCTTT | CASSPNLQGNTEAFF | . | TRBJ1-1 | TRBV9 | .
TGTGCCAGCACCACCCGGGGGACAGATACGCAGTATTTT | CASTTRGTDTQYF | . | TRBJ2-3 | TRBV7-8 | .
TGCGCCAGCAGCCTTACAGGTCTAGAAAGGCCAGATACGCAGTATTTT | CASSLTGLERPDTQYF | . | TRBJ2-3 | TRBV4-1 | .
TGTGCCAGTAGTGCCTGGAGGACAGGGGAGGGACAGCCCCAGCATTTT | CASSAWRTGEGQPQHF | TRBD1 | TRBJ1-5 | TRBV19 | .
TGTGCCAGCAGCGAAAGCCCGACAGGCGGGAATCAGCCCCAGCATTTT | CASSESPTGGNQPQHF | . | TRBJ1-5 | TRBV7-9 | .
TGTGCCAGTAGTACTTCGAGGACCGGGGAGCTGTTTTTT | CASSTSRTGELFF | . | TRBJ2-2 | TRBV19 | .
TGTGCCAGCAGCTTAGTCCAAGGAGCCCAGTACTTC | CASSLVQGAQYF | . | TRBJ2-5 | TRBV11-2 | .
TGTGCCAGCAGCCCTTGGGCCGCAGGGCCGGATTCACCCCTCCACTTT | CASSPWAAGPDSPLHF | . | TRBJ1-6 | TRBV14 | .
TGCGCCAGCTACTATTACACCGGGGAGCTGTTTTTT | CASYYYTGELFF | . | TRBJ2-2 | TRBV10-1 | .
TGTGCCAGCAGCTTAGTGGCGGGGGGTCTCACAGATACGCAGTATTTT | CASSLVAGGLTDTQYF | TRBD2 | TRBJ2-3 | TRBV7-2 | .
TGTGCCAGCAGTTTAGCACAGGGCAATCAGCCCCAGCATTTT | CASSLAQGNQPQHF | . | TRBJ1-5 | TRBV27 | once
TGCGCCAGCAGCCAAGATCTGAGCAGGGACACTGAAGCTTTCTTT | CASSQDLSRDTEAFF | . | TRBJ1-1 | TRBV4-1 | .
TGTGCCAGTAGGCCAGGAATCATGAACACTGAAGCTTTCTTT | CASRPGIMNTEAFF | . | TRBJ1-1 | TRBV19 | once
TGTGCCAGCAGTAGCTCAGGGGGCCCCCTGAAGAAACTGTTTTTT | CASSSSGGPLKKLFF | TRBD1 | TRBJ1-4 | TRBV6-5 | .
TGTGCCAGCAGTTACGTCGGGGGCTACACCTTC | CASSYVGGYTF | . | TRBJ1-2 | TRBV6-5 | .
TGTGCCAGCAGCCCAGGACAGGGTGATTCACCCCTCCACTTT | CASSPGQGDSPLHF | TRBD1 | TRBJ1-6 | TRBV3-1/TRBV3-2 | few
TGTGCCAGCAGGGGATCAGCGGGGGGGGCTAATGAGCAGTTCTTC | CASRGSAGGANEQFF | TRBD2 | TRBJ2-1 | TRBV2 | .
TGTGCCAGCAGCTTTCAACAGGATCAGCCCCAGCATTTT | CASSFQQDQPQHF | . | TRBJ1-5 | TRBV11-2 | .
TGCGCCAGCACCGGGACAGGGACTGGAGACACTGAAGCTTTCTTT | CASTGTGTGDTEAFF | TRBD1 | TRBJ1-1 | TRBV10-2 | .
TGTGCCAGCAGCCAAGCCCCATATGAGCAGTTCTTC | CASSQAPYEQFF | . | TRBJ2-1 | TRBV3-1/TRBV3-2 | .
TGCGCCAGCAGCTTGGCCGCGAGAAGCTCCTACAATGAGCAGTTCTTC | CASSLAARSSYNEQFF | . | TRBJ2-1 | TRBV5-1 | .
TGTGCCAGTAGGAAACAGGGTGAGGAGACCCAGTACTTC | CASRKQGEETQYF | . | TRBJ2-5 | TRBV19 | .
TGTGCCAGCAGTGAACCCTGGGGCTCTGAAGCTTTCTTT | CASSEPWGSEAFF | . | TRBJ1-1 | TRBV6-1 | .
TGTGCCAGCAGCCACACGGGAGATACGCAGTATTTT | CASSHTGDTQYF | . | TRBJ2-3 | TRBV6-2/TRBV6-3 | .
TGCAGCGTAGTTGAGACAGGGGATTTTCAGCCCCAGCATTTT | CSVVETGDFQPQHF | TRBD1 | TRBJ1-5 | TRBV29-1 | .
TGTGCCAGCAGCCAAGCCCGGGGGGCGAATGAAAAACTGTTTTTT | CASSQARGANEKLFF | . | TRBJ1-4 | TRBV14 | .